The clone carrying this T cell receptor (beta chain) was recorded once. The data derive from a study of shared T cell receptors in the human thymus. This CDR3 spans 15 amino acids. Germline V gives CDR1 LNHDA, CDR2 SQIVND (reference sequence). V lost 1 base and J lost 0, with 8 bases in between. Some clones are missing from TCRdb's copy, which holds only in-frame ones; the method was immunoSEQ multiplex PCR. Here the sample spans some 760,000 clones, 70% to 90% being singletons. The same data also contributed to another study, on human thymus T cells. That paper adds: Thymic samples were excised during corrective heart operations. V and J genes seemed to be used with bias in thymic and blood repertoires.

The chain couples TRBV19 to TRBJ2-3; unclear D gene. The sequence was collected from a girl less than two years old with a congenital heart defect. Sequencing was done on a sample of thymocytes. CDR3 DNA sequence: TGTGCCAGTAGTATAGGGGCAGCTAGCACAGATACGCAGTATTTT. Translated: CASSIGAASTDTQYF.